This T cell receptor beta chain was captured by sequencing in a study of blood T cells in healthy people across ages. General study results and limits: Unknown donor CMV status possibly confounded expanded clonotype changes.

With regard to this clonotype: Its antigen remains unknown.

The CDR3 length is 14 residues. CDR1 is MNHEY, CDR2 SVGAGI, per germline. Trimming took 2 bases from V and 10 from J, leaving 14 bases between them. Sample-barcoded 5' priming and a J-beta primer mix drove a second PCR of 7 to 11 cycles. All cDNA molecules were each tagged by a template-switch adaptor with 12 random nucleotides. CDR3-containing paired-end reads numbered at least 3 million in each sample. TCRdb reprocessed the 5' RACE reads via MiXCR and lists one record per CDR3 protein. The repertoire holds 1,300,000 or so distinct CDR3 sequences, with 45% to 70% as singletons. The rearrangement uses TRBV6-5 and TRBJ1-4; TRBD1 might be the D (5 bases). The sequencing input was blood. The TCR originated in a man aged 18 to 29 in good health. The CDR3 DNA sequence: TGTGCCAGCAGTTACCTTTCCGGGGCGGGAAAACTGTTTTTT. Amino acids: CASSYLSGAGKLFF.